These 6 T cell receptor beta chains originate from one sample sequenced in a study of blood T cell repertoires in COVID-19 (dated by TCRdb to about 2020). Preparation of the library involved the immunoSEQ multiplex PCR assay. The table comes from immuneACCESS by way of TCRdb, which keeps in-frame sequences with V and J called. Part of the clones is missing from these tables; in studies checked, under half for an unresolved V gene and the rest for unknown reasons. For this sample the table gives around 620,000 clones, of which 70% to 90% were detected only once. The biggest ten clones account for 0.2% to 0.3% of the sample. Material: peripheral blood. These receptors all come from a woman younger than 30 with acute or convalescent COVID-19.

This chain joins TRBV11-2 and TRBJ2-3, with TRBD2 identical over 9 bases. Germline V gives CDR1 SGHAT, CDR2 FQNNGV. There are 18 residues in the CDR3. The V segment lost 2 bases and the J segment 4 bases; nucleotides outside the gene matches: 13. CDR3: CASSLSPLGRGGPDTQYF. Written as DNA, the CDR3 is TGTGCCAGCAGCTTAAGCCCGCTCGGGCGGGGGGGCCCAGATACGCAGTATTTT. The complete variable domain, with remaining parts taken from reference TRBV11-2 and TRBJ2-3, reads EAGVAQSPRYKIIEKRQSVAFWCNPISGHATLYWYQQILGQGPKLLIQFQNNGVVDDSQLPKDRFSAERLKGVDSTLKIQPAKLEDSAVYLCASSLSPLGRGGPDTQYFGPGTRLTVL.

V is TRBV18 and J is TRBJ1-1; D is undetermined. This CDR3 is 17 amino acids long. CDR1 KGHSH and CDR2 LQKENI come from the germline V gene. Trimming took 2 bases from V and 0 from J, leaving 16 bases between them. CDR3 residues: CASSPNSVTPMNTEAFF. The CDR3 DNA follows: TGTGCCAGCTCACCAAACTCTGTGACTCCCATGAACACTGAAGCTTTCTTT.

The chain uses TRBV9 and TRBJ1-1; D may be TRBD1 (5 bases). The germline gives CDR1 SGDLS, CDR2 YYNGEE. This CDR3 is built from 13 residues. V was clipped by 0 bases and J by 7 bases, with 10 bases between them. The CDR3 loop reads CASSVAPGLEAFF. In DNA, the CDR3 is TGTGCCAGCAGCGTAGCACCGGGACTTGAAGCTTTCTTT.

This chain uses TRBV2 with TRBJ1-5; tentative D call: TRBD1 (5 bases). V gave up 7 bases and J gave up 4 bases, with 17 bases separating them. The CDR3 runs 15 residues. CDR1 is SNHLY and CDR2 is FYNNEI in the germline V gene. The CDR3 DNA reads TGTGCCAGCACTCCGGCCAGGGACTATAATCAGCCCCAGCATTTT. Encoded protein: CASTPARDYNQPQHF.

The chain combines TRBV9 with TRBJ1-1, with a tentative D call TRBD1 (5 bases). V lost 4 bases and J 2 bases, leaving 12 bases between the germline ends. CDR3 length equals 14 residues. CDR1 and CDR2 from the germline V gene are SGDLS and YYNGEE. This chain's CDR3 is CASSLRGGNTEAFF. CDR3 coding DNA: TGTGCCAGCAGCCTCCGGGGGGGAAACACTGAAGCTTTCTTT.

V is TRBV27 and J is TRBJ1-5, with 10 positions matching TRBD1. V dropped 6 bases and J dropped 4; count of bases not matched to a gene: 9. Germline lookup yields CDR1 MNHEY and CDR2 SMNVEV (reference sequence). CDR3 size: 16 residues. CDR3 amino acids: CASSLKPGQGNQPQHF. DNA for the CDR3: TGTGCCAGCAGCCTAAAACCGGGACAGGGGAATCAGCCCCAGCATTTT.